The subject of this entry is one TCR beta chain. This specimen comes from a study of shared clonotypes between healthy human individuals. TCRdb's copy holds only in-frame clones and misses some; the assay was immunoSEQ multiplex PCR. The table shows 2 million or so clones, with 90% to 95% occurring only once. Germline V gene data show CDR1 as LGHNT and CDR2 as FRNRAP. CDR3 length equals 13 residues. The V end lost 1 base, the J end lost 6 bases, and 9 bases lay between the germline ends. The TCR comes from a man between 18 and 29 years old in good health. Sequencing input: naive CD4+ T cells sorted from blood. Subset denoted: CD45RA+ positively selected. The chain is built from TRBV12-5 and TRBJ1-1; no definite D call. CDR3 nucleotide sequence: TGTGCTAGTGGTTTGGAACCAAGCTCTGAAGCTTTCTTT. It is translated as CASGLEPSSEAFF.